The 28 T cell receptor beta chains given below trace back to one sample, sequenced in a study of shared clonotypes between healthy human individuals. This table comes from immunoSEQ multiplex PCR, and its TCRdb copy is limited to in-frame clones, with some not included. The data hold more than 550,000 clones, with 72% observed a single time. The source material was memory CD4+ T cells sorted from blood. Subset indicated: CD45RA-negative fraction. The receptor set was obtained from a woman in her twenties or thirties in good health.

V usage is TRBV27 and J usage is TRBJ2-6, with a possible D match to TRBD2 (6 bases). Germline assignment: CDR1 MNHEY and CDR2 SMNVEV (reference sequence). The CDR3 is 18 residues long. V was trimmed by 5 bases and J by 0 bases, leaving 17 bases between them. The CDR3 is CASSTPRGTFSGANVLTF. In DNA form, the CDR3 reads TGTGCCAGCAGTACCCCACGGGGGACGTTCTCTGGGGCCAACGTCCTGACTTTC.

The V gene is TRBV28, the J gene TRBJ2-7; D gene unclear. This CDR3 is 14 amino acids long. The germline V gene encodes CDR1 MDHEN and CDR2 SYDVKM. V shed 5 bases and J shed 4 bases, with 15 bases lying between them. Here the CDR3 reads CASSPTNPPYEQYF. CDR3 DNA sequence: TGTGCCAGCAGTCCGACAAACCCCCCATACGAGCAGTACTTC.

This sequence joins TRBV4-2 and TRBJ1-1; 9 bases agree with TRBD1. The germline CDR1 and CDR2 sequences are LGHNA and YNFKEQ. Trimming at V came to 2 bases and at J to 4 bases, leaving 8 bases not matched to a gene. CDR3 length equals 16 residues. CDR3 coding DNA: TGTGCCAGCAGCCAAAATATGGACAGGGGCGGCACTGAAGCTTTCTTT. Amino acid sequence: CASSQNMDRGGTEAFF.

The chain carries TRBV2 and TRBJ2-7; 12 bases are a match to TRBD2. After removal of 8 bases from V and 6 bases from J, the junction contained 5 bases not matched to a gene. The germline CDR1 and CDR2 sequences are SNHLY and FYNNEI. CDR3 length: 13 amino acids. The CDR3 DNA sequence: TGTGCCAGCGTTACGGGACTAGCGGGCGAGCAGTACTTC. It is translated as CASVTGLAGEQYF.

The V and J genes are TRBV18 and TRBJ2-7; D is undetermined. This CDR3 has 13 residues. Looked up from germline, CDR1 is KGHSH and CDR2 is LQKENI. V gave up 5 bases and J gave up 7 bases, with 15 bases separating them. The CDR3 region is CASSKVLVGEQYF. The CDR3 nucleotides read TGTGCCAGCTCAAAGGTCTTGGTAGGTGAGCAGTACTTC.

The chain recombines TRBV6-1 with TRBJ2-7, with D possibly matching TRBD1 (5 bases). The CDR3 contains 13 residues. Germline lookup yields CDR1 MNHNS and CDR2 SASEGT. With 4 bases removed from V and 3 bases from J, the gap between germline ends came to 10 bases. This chain's CDR3 is CASSADRNYEQYF. CDR3 coding DNA: TGTGCCAGCAGTGCCGACAGAAACTACGAGCAGTACTTC.

The chain has TRBV28 and TRBJ2-3; D remains unclear. V was shortened by 3 bases and J by 4 bases, with 11 bases between the two germline ends. The CDR3 runs 14 residues. CDR1 and CDR2 from the germline V gene are MDHEN and SYDVKM. The CDR3 sequence: CASSFRARADTQYF. The CDR3, as DNA: TGTGCCAGCAGTTTTCGGGCTAGGGCAGATACGCAGTATTTT.

In regard to this clone: Within the sample, other DNA sequences also encode this same CDR3. The V gene is TRBV10-1, the J gene TRBJ2-7, with D perhaps assigned TRBD1 or TRBD2 (5 bases each). Trimming removed 4 bases at V and 5 bases at J, with 6 bases between. The CDR3 sequence is 11 residues long. Germline CDR1 reads WNHNN; CDR2 reads SYGVQD (reference sequence). Here the CDR3 reads CASSGGDEQYF. CDR3 bases: TGCGCCAGCAGTGGAGGGGACGAGCAGTACTTC.

V and J are TRBV4-1 and TRBJ1-1; D gene ambiguous. The CDR3 consists of 17 residues. CDR1 is MGHRA, CDR2 YSYEKL, per germline. Trimming shortened V by 3 bases and J by 3 bases, and 20 bases separated the two germline ends. The CDR3 here is CASSHPRERVSDTEAFF. The CDR3 DNA is TGCGCCAGCAGCCATCCTCGGGAGAGGGTATCGGACACTGAAGCTTTCTTT.

This chain joins TRBV7-2 and TRBJ2-2; 7 nucleotides agree with TRBD2. The V and J ends lost 5 bases and 6 bases, in that order; junction bases with no gene match: 3. The germline V gene encodes CDR1 SGHTA and CDR2 FQGNSA. The CDR3 is 13 amino acids. The CDR3 region has the DNA TGTGCCAGCAGCCCAAGCGGGGCCGGGGAGCTGTTTTTT. Amino acid sequence: CASSPSGAGELFF.

Details on this clone: Other DNA sequences in the sample encode the same CDR3. The rearrangement links TRBV5-1 to TRBJ2-7, with 14 bases matching TRBD2. After removal of 2 bases from V and 3 bases from J, the junction contained 1 base not matched to a gene. This CDR3 spans 15 amino acids. In germline, CDR1 is SGHRS, CDR2 YFSETQ. The CDR3 DNA reads as TGCGCCAGCAGCTTAGGGACTAGCGGGAGCTACGAGCAGTACTTC. This encodes CASSLGTSGSYEQYF.

The rearrangement uses TRBV19 and TRBJ2-7; maybe TRBD1 (5 bases). In germline, CDR1 is LNHDA, CDR2 SQIVND (reference sequence). The CDR3 runs to 13 residues. Trimming pared 6 bases from V and 3 bases from J, leaving 12 bases between. Here the CDR3 DNA reads TGTGCCAGTAGCTTGGGGCTTCGCTACGAGCAGTACTTC. This sequence encodes CASSLGLRYEQYF.

This clone was detected once. V gene TRBV27 combines with J gene TRBJ2-7, with D possibly being TRBD1 or TRBD2 (5 bases each). The V and J ends lost 1 base and 7 bases respectively, with 8 bases between them. This CDR3 contains 12 residues. Germline V gives CDR1 MNHEY, CDR2 SMNVEV (reference sequence). The CDR3 DNA is TGTGCCAGCAGTTTATTGGGGGAAGAGCAGTACTTC. Protein: CASSLLGEEQYF.

This clone was counted only a few times. The J gene is TRBJ2-3, the V gene TRBV7-2; D is possibly TRBD2 (6 bases). Per the germline V gene, CDR1 is SGHTA and CDR2 is FQGNSA. This CDR3 comprises 15 residues. Trimming removed 4 bases at V and 1 base at J, with 12 bases between. CDR3 sequence (DNA): TGTGCCAGCAGCTACGAAGGGACTCGCACAGATACGCAGTATTTT. Translated, it gives CASSYEGTRTDTQYF. Using reference TRBV7-2 and TRBJ2-3 for the parts outside the CDR3, the full variable domain is GAGVSQSPSNKVTEKGKDVELRCDPISGHTALYWYRQSLGQGLEFLIYFQGNSAPDKSGLPSDRFSAERTGGSVSTLTIQRTQQEDSAVYLCASSYEGTRTDTQYFGPGTRLTVL.

The CDR3, as DNA: TGTGCCAGCAGCTTGGGGGGTCCCACTGAAGCTTTCTTT. It is translated as CASSLGGPTEAFF. This chain connects TRBV5-6 to TRBJ1-1, with D uncertain. This CDR3 has 13 residues. V lost 0 bases, J lost 4 bases, and 7 bases lay in between. CDR1 is SGHDT, CDR2 YYEEEE, per germline.

This chain uses TRBV5-1 with TRBJ2-5; 7 bases map to TRBD2. In germline, CDR1 is SGHRS, CDR2 YFSETQ. V lost 0 bases, J lost 5 bases, and 10 bases stayed unmatched. The CDR3 sequence is 16 residues long. The CDR3 region has the DNA TGCGCCAGCAGCTTGGCCGGAGGTAGCGGGCCGGAGACCCAGTACTTC. Its protein is CASSLAGGSGPETQYF. Complete variable domain (other parts from reference TRBV5-1 and TRBJ2-5): KAGVTQTPRYLIKTRGQQVTLSCSPISGHRSVSWYQQTPGQGLQFLFEYFSETQRNKGNFPGRFSGRQFSNSRSEMNVSTLELGDSALYLCASSLAGGSGPETQYFGPGTRLLVL.

This clone has a handful of counts. V usage is TRBV10-2 and J usage is TRBJ2-3, with D possibly matching TRBD2 (5 bases). The CDR3 runs to 15 residues. Germline CDR1 WSHSY, CDR2 SAAADI. V dropped 7 bases and J dropped 0 bases, with 14 bases sitting between them. CDR3 sequence: CASIPAASSTDTQYF. CDR3 DNA sequence: TGCGCCAGCATTCCAGCGGCTTCTAGCACAGATACGCAGTATTTT.

The J gene is TRBJ2-7, the V gene TRBV5-1; 13 bases match TRBD2. In germline, CDR1 is SGHRS, CDR2 YFSETQ. The CDR3 is 14 amino acids. V lost 4 bases, J lost 9 bases, and 7 bases stayed unmatched. The CDR3 region has the DNA TGCGCCAGCAGCCCGGGGACTAGCGGGAACTGGCAGTACTTC. This gives the protein CASSPGTSGNWQYF. Using reference TRBV5-1 and TRBJ2-7 for the parts outside the CDR3, the full variable domain is KAGVTQTPRYLIKTRGQQVTLSCSPISGHRSVSWYQQTPGQGLQFLFEYFSETQRNKGNFPGRFSGRQFSNSRSEMNVSTLELGDSALYLCASSPGTSGNWQYFGPGTRLTVT.

The table lists this clone with a count of one. This chain connects TRBV6-5 to TRBJ1-2, with D maybe TRBD1 (5 bases). Germline CDR1 is MNHEY and CDR2 is SVGAGI. Trimming left V 5 bases short and J 5 bases short, with 18 bases between. The CDR3 consists of 15 residues. CDR3 coding DNA: TGTGCCAGCAGTCCACTGAGGGGTAGATTGTATGGCTACACCTTC. Its protein product is CASSPLRGRLYGYTF.

This chain uses TRBV19 with TRBJ2-7, with 12 bases fitting TRBD2. This CDR3 comprises 17 residues. After removal of 4 bases from V and 4 bases from J, the junction contained 11 bases not matched to a gene. The germline V gene has CDR1 LNHDA and CDR2 SQIVND (reference sequence). The CDR3 is CASSKRLAGATGYEQYF. The CDR3 DNA reads TGTGCCAGTAGTAAACGACTAGCGGGAGCCACAGGGTACGAGCAGTACTTC. Complete variable domain (other parts from reference TRBV19 and TRBJ2-7): DGGITQSPKYLFRKEGQNVTLSCEQNLNHDAMYWYRQDPGQGLRLIYYSQIVNDFQKGDIAEGYSVSREKKESFPLTVTSAQKNPTAFYLCASSKRLAGATGYEQYFGPGTRLTVT.

With respect to this clone: Germline is not matched at one junction end, which may reflect a read error. The chain joins TRBV5-5 to TRBJ2-5, with 7 bases that match TRBD2. The length of the CDR3 is 16 residues. Germline values: CDR1 SGHKS, CDR2 YYEKEE (reference sequence). In nucleotides, the CDR3 is TGCGCCAGCAGCCCCTCCCTCGCGGGAGTCCAAGAGACCCAGTACTTC. It codes for CASSPSLAGVQETQYF.

The V gene is TRBV6-5, the J gene TRBJ1-5; TRBD1 aligns across 7 bases. V shed 4 bases, J shed 7 bases, and the junction held 7 bases outside the gene matches. In germline, CDR1 is MNHEY, CDR2 SVGAGI. This CDR3 comprises 14 residues. The CDR3 sequence: CASSSASGGQPQHF. CDR3 nucleotides: TGTGCCAGCAGTTCCGCCTCAGGGGGGCAGCCCCAGCATTTT.

The chain is built from TRBV29-1 and TRBJ1-1; the D is unclear. Germline CDR1 is SQVTM and CDR2 is ANQGSEA. Trimming left V 4 bases short and J 1 base short, with 7 bases between. The CDR3 covers 12 residues. The CDR3 DNA reads as TGCAGCGTTGCACAGACGAACACTGAAGCTTTCTTT. Encoded protein: CSVAQTNTEAFF. Combining the CDR3 with reference TRBV29-1 and TRBJ1-1 gives the whole variable domain SAVISQKPSRDICQRGTSLTIQCQVDSQVTMMFWYRQQPGQSLTLIATANQGSEATYESGFVIDKFPISRPNLTFSTLTVSNMSPEDSSIYLCSVAQTNTEAFFGQGTRLTVV.

This clone was counted at least ten times. The rearrangement uses TRBV29-1 and TRBJ2-1, with D maybe TRBD2 (6 bases). From germline, CDR1 is SQVTM and CDR2 ANQGSEA. This CDR3 spans 14 amino acids. The V end was cut by 5 bases, the J end by 1 base, with 12 bases between. The CDR3 spells CSVLGGGSYNEQFF. The CDR3 nucleotides are TGCAGCGTTTTGGGGGGTGGGTCCTACAATGAGCAGTTCTTC.

V and J are TRBV6-4 and TRBJ1-2; 10 nucleotides agree with TRBD1. This CDR3 has 16 residues. V was pared by 2 bases and J by 4 bases, with 7 bases of the junction left unmatched. Per the germline V gene, CDR1 is MRHNA and CDR2 is SNTAGT. CDR3 amino acids: CASSDRDRGPSYGYTF. Here the CDR3 DNA reads TGTGCCAGCAGTGACAGGGACAGGGGTCCCTCCTATGGCTACACCTTC.

This chain links TRBV2 with TRBJ2-5; no definite D call. CDR3 length: 14 residues. Germline-derived CDR1 and CDR2 are SNHLY and FYNNEI. V lost 8 bases and J lost 1, with 14 bases in between. CDR3 sequence: CASCSAQIQETQYF. CDR3 DNA: TGTGCCAGCTGTTCCGCCCAGATCCAAGAGACCCAGTACTTC. The whole variable domain, filled in from reference TRBV2 and TRBJ2-5, reads EPEVTQTPSHQVTQMGQEVILRCVPISNHLYFYWYRQILGQKVEFLVSFYNNEISEKSEIFDDQFSVERPDGSNFTLKIRSTKLEDSAMYFCASCSAQIQETQYFGPGTRLLVL.

This clone occurred once. This same CDR3 is encoded by further DNA sequences in the sample. The chain employs TRBV7-9 and TRBJ2-2; 7 nucleotides line up with TRBD2. CDR1 and CDR2 (germline): SEHNR, FQNEAQ (reference sequence). The CDR3 contains 14 residues. V shed 4 bases and J 4 bases; nucleotides not matched to a gene: 3. As DNA, the CDR3 is TGTGCCAGCAGCTCTGGGGAGGGCACCGGGGAGCTGTTTTTT. It codes for CASSSGEGTGELFF.

The J gene is TRBJ2-3, the V gene TRBV11-3; a weak D match, TRBD2 (5 bases). CDR3 length: 15 amino acids. Between the trimmed V and J ends, which lost 6 bases and 2 bases, there was a span of 15 bases. Germline V gene data show CDR1 as SGHNT and CDR2 as YENEEA. The CDR3 is CASSNDGGSTDTQYF. The CDR3 DNA follows: TGTGCCAGCAGTAACGACGGCGGGTCCACAGATACGCAGTATTTT. Supplemented by reference TRBV11-3 and TRBJ2-3, the full variable domain reads EAGVVQSPRYKIIEKKQPVAFWCNPISGHNTLYWYLQNLGQGPELLIRYENEEAVDDSQLPKDRFSAERLKGVDSTLKIQPAELGDSAVYLCASSNDGGSTDTQYFGPGTRLTVL.